This passage covers 22 T cell receptor beta chains from one sample sequenced in a study of regulatory and conventional T cells in RAG deficiency. The protocol was immunoSEQ multiplex PCR, while the TCRdb copy is restricted to in-frame clones and leaves out a portion. The data hold fewer than 6,500 clones, with around 93% observed a single time. Sequencing was performed on CD8+ T cells sorted from blood. Every receptor here comes from a human donor with RAG deficiency presenting as severe combined immunodeficiency.

In DNA, the CDR3 is TGTGCCAGCAGCTTAGACAGGGGGGGCACAGATACGCAGTATTTT. Protein sequence: CASSLDRGGTDTQYF. The rearrangement uses TRBV6-5 and TRBJ2-3, with TRBD1 matching over 9 bases. CDR1 is MNHEY and CDR2 is SVGAGI in the germline V gene. With 6 bases clipped from V and 1 base from J, the junction kept 5 bases outside the gene matches. This CDR3 region has 15 residues.

The chain is built from TRBV4-1 and TRBJ1-1, with unresolved D. Germline lookup yields CDR1 MGHRA and CDR2 YSYEKL. This CDR3 is built from 14 residues. Trimming left V 0 bases short and J 6 bases short, with 11 bases between. The CDR3 loop reads CASSQEAPWAEAFF. For the CDR3, the DNA is TGCGCCAGCAGCCAAGAGGCCCCCTGGGCTGAAGCTTTCTTT.

This rearrangement joins TRBV19 to TRBJ2-5; no definite D call. The J call could be wrong; TRBJ2-7 is a better fit for the DNA end. This CDR3 contains 12 residues. The germline V gene encodes CDR1 LNHDA and CDR2 SQIVND (reference sequence). The DNA of the CDR3 is TGTGCCAGTAGTATAGGAAGTAGCGAGCAGTACTTC. Translated: CASSIGSSEQYF.

The CDR3 DNA sequence: TGTGCCAGCAGCGTAGCCGTCAGGGTGCCAGATACGCAGTATTTT. This translates into CASSVAVRVPDTQYF. V is TRBV9 and J is TRBJ2-3; tentatively, D is TRBD1 (5 bases). The CDR3 is 15 residues long. Trimming shortened V by 0 bases and J by 4 bases, and 12 bases separated the two germline ends. Germline CDR1 is SGDLS and CDR2 is YYNGEE.

The V call is TRBV13, the J call TRBJ2-4, with 7 bases that match TRBD1. The CDR3 spans 14 residues. Germline V gene lookup returns CDR1 PRHDT and CDR2 FYEKMQ (reference sequence). J was trimmed by 5 bases and V by 5 bases; bases with no gene match: 6. The chain's CDR3 is CASSRRGRENIQYF. Here the CDR3 DNA reads TGTGCCAGCAGCCGAAGGGGGCGAGAAAACATTCAGTACTTC.

The chain joins TRBV29-1 to TRBJ2-7; D gene ambiguous. The V gene's germline CDR1 is SQVTM and CDR2 ANQGSEA. The CDR3 is 10 residues long. Trimming took off 4 bases at V and 1 base at J, with 2 bases between the two ends. DNA of the CDR3: TGCAGCGTTGGGTCCTACGAGCAGTACTTC. It encodes CSVGSYEQYF.

This CDR3 is CASSLATDTQYF. The CDR3 region has the DNA TGTGCCAGCAGCTTAGCCACAGATACGCAGTATTTT. This chain links TRBV13 with TRBJ2-3; D is ambiguous. Germline V gives CDR1 PRHDT, CDR2 FYEKMQ (reference sequence). The CDR3 has 12 residues. The ends were cut back, 1 base at V and 2 bases at J, with 1 base in the middle.

The chain couples TRBV9 to TRBJ2-1; 7 nucleotides line up with TRBD2. This CDR3 spans 14 amino acids. With V trimmed by 0 bases and J by 9 bases, 6 bases remained unmatched. Per the germline V gene, CDR1 is SGDLS and CDR2 is YYNGEE. CDR3 region: CASSVGGGEAEQFF. CDR3 in DNA: TGTGCCAGCAGCGTAGGGGGAGGGGAGGCTGAGCAGTTCTTC.

This chain links TRBV4-1 with TRBJ2-7; D uncertain. Germline V gene data show CDR1 as MGHRA and CDR2 as YSYEKL. Trimming removed 1 base at V and 4 bases at J, with 8 bases between. CDR3 size: 13 residues. The CDR3 DNA sequence: TGCGCCAGCAGCCAAGTCGGTAGATACGAGCAGTACTTC. Protein product: CASSQVGRYEQYF.

The chain links TRBV4-1 to TRBJ2-7; TRBD2 is a possible D gene (5 bases). Germline V gives CDR1 MGHRA, CDR2 YSYEKL. CDR3 length equals 13 residues. V shed 0 bases and J shed 6 bases, with 9 bases lying between them. CDR3 residues: CASSQDRGVEQYF. The CDR3 nucleotides are TGCGCCAGCAGCCAAGATCGGGGAGTCGAGCAGTACTTC.

CDR3 in amino acids: CASSFRARNTDTQYF. As DNA, the CDR3 is TGTGCCAGCAGTTTTAGGGCGCGGAACACAGATACGCAGTATTTT. The chain carries TRBV27 and TRBJ2-3; D remains ambiguous. V dropped 3 bases and J dropped 2 bases, with 12 bases sitting between them. From germline, CDR1 is MNHEY and CDR2 SMNVEV (reference sequence). The CDR3 has 15 amino acids.

This chain connects TRBV27 to TRBJ2-3, with D possibly called TRBD1 or TRBD2 (7 bases each). Trimming removed 3 bases at V and 1 base at J, with 11 bases between. Germline loops: CDR1 MNHEY, CDR2 SMNVEV (reference sequence). The length of the CDR3 is 15 residues. This CDR3 reads CASSFRGRGTDTQYF. The CDR3 nucleotides are TGTGCCAGCAGTTTCAGGGGGAGGGGCACAGATACGCAGTATTTT.

The V and J genes are TRBV27 and TRBJ2-5, with 7 bases that match TRBD1. The CDR3 length is 15 residues. Germline loops: CDR1 MNHEY, CDR2 SMNVEV (reference sequence). With V trimmed by 3 bases and J by 5 bases, 9 bases remained unmatched. CDR3 sequence (DNA): TGTGCCAGCAGTTTTCAGGGGGTCAGATGGGAGACCCAGTACTTC. It translates to CASSFQGVRWETQYF.

The rearrangement links TRBV7-6 to TRBJ2-3, with D perhaps matching TRBD1 (5 bases). Per the germline V gene, CDR1 is SGHVS and CDR2 is FNYEAQ. This CDR3 has 16 residues. Trimming took 3 bases from V and 2 from J, leaving 15 bases between them. The chain's CDR3 is CASSFEETAATDTQYF. The CDR3 bases are TGTGCCAGCAGCTTCGAGGAGACAGCCGCCACAGATACGCAGTATTTT.

The V gene is TRBV7-2, the J gene TRBJ2-7; D is unresolved. Germline-derived CDR1 and CDR2 are SGHTA and FQGNSA. V was clipped by 5 bases and J by 3 bases, with 8 bases between them. CDR3 length: 12 residues. The CDR3 protein is CASSARDYEQYF. CDR3 nucleotides: TGTGCCAGCAGCGCAAGGGACTACGAGCAGTACTTC.

The chain combines TRBV4-3 with TRBJ2-7; D is possibly TRBD2 (6 bases). CDR3 length: 14 residues. Deletions cut 4 bases from V and 6 bases from J, with 16 bases between. Germline assignment: CDR1 LGHNA and CDR2 YSLEER. This CDR3 is CASSPDGTLVEQYF. The CDR3 nucleotides read TGCGCCAGCAGCCCGGACGGGACTCTCGTCGAGCAGTACTTC.

The chain uses TRBV27 and TRBJ2-1; D unclear. The CDR3 is 14 residues long. In germline, CDR1 is MNHEY, CDR2 SMNVEV (reference sequence). Trimming stripped 3 bases from V and 7 bases from J, with 13 bases between. The DNA of the CDR3 is TGTGCCAGCAGTTTTGGCCTCAGAGGTAATGAGCAGTTCTTC. Protein: CASSFGLRGNEQFF.

This clone has a handful of counts. The chain combines TRBV4-1 with TRBJ1-2; 9 nucleotides align to TRBD1. V shed 3 bases and J 6 bases; nucleotides not matched to a gene: 11. Germline V gene lookup returns CDR1 MGHRA and CDR2 YSYEKL. The CDR3 contains 16 residues. The CDR3 sequence: CASSHTTDRGGDGYTF. DNA of the CDR3: TGCGCCAGCAGCCACACTACGGACAGGGGTGGAGATGGCTACACCTTC.

The chain uses TRBV19 and TRBJ2-7; D possibly corresponds to TRBD1 (5 bases). Germline V gene sequence: CDR1 LNHDA, CDR2 SQIVND (reference sequence). CDR3 length: 14 residues. Trimming took 1 base from V and 4 from J, leaving 11 bases between them. The chain's CDR3 is CASSIARGRYEQYF. CDR3 bases: TGTGCCAGTAGTATAGCTAGGGGTCGATACGAGCAGTACTTC.

This clone was seen only once. The chain employs TRBV28 and TRBJ2-1; 7 bases line up with TRBD1. The J segment lost 7 bases and the V segment lost 8 bases, leaving 17 bases of the junction unmatched. Germline V gene lookup returns CDR1 MDHEN and CDR2 SYDVKM. There are 16 residues in the CDR3. Here the CDR3 reads CASLPGQLVGLNEQFF. CDR3 bases: TGTGCCAGCCTACCGGGACAGCTTGTCGGGTTGAATGAGCAGTTCTTC.

The count of this clone is one. The chain combines TRBV9 with TRBJ2-3; D is ambiguous. Germline V gene sequence: CDR1 SGDLS, CDR2 YYNGEE. V dropped 0 bases and J dropped 5 bases, with 1 base sitting between them. The CDR3 is 11 residues long. For the CDR3, the DNA is TGTGCCAGCAGCGTAGGAGATACGCAGTATTTT. This gives the protein CASSVGDTQYF.

The chain uses TRBV7-9 and TRBJ2-7; 7 bases are a match to TRBD1. The germline V gene has CDR1 SEHNR and CDR2 FQNEAQ (reference sequence). With V trimmed by 6 bases and J by 2 bases, 10 bases remained unmatched. CDR3 length: 15 amino acids. CDR3 residues: CASRRTGTPTYEQYF. In DNA form, the CDR3 reads TGTGCCAGCAGACGGACAGGAACACCGACCTACGAGCAGTACTTC. Full variable domain (rest looked up from reference TRBV7-9 and TRBJ2-7): DTGVSQNPRHKITKRGQNVTFRCDPISEHNRLYWYRQTLGQGPEFLTYFQNEAQLEKSRLLSDRFSAERPKGSFSTLEIQRTEQGDSAMYLCASRRTGTPTYEQYFGPGTRLTVT.